The clone carrying this T cell receptor beta chain was detected once. The validation cohort, a group of 130 or so subjects, included the donors and was separate from the roughly 670-subject first cohort. This entry comes from a study of cytomegalovirus exposure and HLA in healthy donors. Produced via immunoSEQ multiplex PCR; TCRdb's table is partial and in-frame only. The sample has hundreds of thousands of clones, approximately 82% seen once. This CDR3 comprises 15 residues. Germline values: CDR1 GTSNPN, CDR2 SVGIG (reference sequence). V was cut by 1 base and J by 4 bases, with 13 bases left in between.

The clonotype was recovered from a woman aged 18-29 years in good health and CMV-seronegative. The V gene is TRBV30, the J gene TRBJ2-2; D is unclear. The sequenced sample consisted of PBMCs. The chain's CDR3 is CAWSAVGLSTGELFF. The CDR3 nucleotides are TGTGCCTGGAGTGCGGTCGGCCTTTCCACCGGGGAGCTGTTTTTT.